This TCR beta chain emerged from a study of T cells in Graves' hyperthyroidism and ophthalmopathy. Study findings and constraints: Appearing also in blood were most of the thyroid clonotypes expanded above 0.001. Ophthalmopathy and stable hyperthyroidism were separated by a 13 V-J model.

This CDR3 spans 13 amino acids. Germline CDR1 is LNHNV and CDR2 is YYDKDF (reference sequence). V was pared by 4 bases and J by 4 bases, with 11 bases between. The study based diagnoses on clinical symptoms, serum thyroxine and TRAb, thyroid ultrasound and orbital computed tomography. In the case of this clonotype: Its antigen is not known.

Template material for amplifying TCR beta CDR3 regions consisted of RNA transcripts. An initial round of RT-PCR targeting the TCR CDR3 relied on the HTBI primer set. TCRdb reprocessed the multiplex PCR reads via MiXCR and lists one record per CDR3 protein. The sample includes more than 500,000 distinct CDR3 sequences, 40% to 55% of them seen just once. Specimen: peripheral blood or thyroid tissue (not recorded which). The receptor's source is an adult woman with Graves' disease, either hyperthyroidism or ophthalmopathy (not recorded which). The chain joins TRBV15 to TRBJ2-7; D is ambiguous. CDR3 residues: CATSILDAYEQYF. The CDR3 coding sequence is TGTGCCACCAGCATTCTTGACGCGTACGAGCAGTACTTC.